Shown below are 5 T cell receptor beta chains from a single sample sequenced in a study of CD8+ T cells in alopecia areata. Treatment denoted: oral pan-JAK inhibitor, 5-10 mg twice daily. Extracted RNA was reverse transcribed into cDNA, the sequencing template. Produced via immunoSEQ multiplex PCR; TCRdb's table is partial and in-frame only. The table lists over 100,000 clones, about 59% of them singletons. The sample was CD8+ T cells sorted from blood, taken at week 24, from a patient treated with tofacitinib. These receptors originate from a human donor with alopecia areata.

The genes are TRBV2 and TRBJ2-4; 9 nucleotides match TRBD1. Germline V lookup: CDR1 SNHLY, CDR2 FYNNEI. The CDR3 loop spans 13 amino acids. After removal of 11 bases from V and 5 bases from J, the junction contained 7 bases not matched to a gene. CDR3 loop: CAGRDRDENIQYF. The CDR3 DNA is TGTGCCGGCCGGGACAGGGATGAAAACATTCAGTACTTC. Supplemented by reference TRBV2 and TRBJ2-4, the full variable domain reads EPEVTQTPSHQVTQMGQEVILRCVPISNHLYFYWYRQILGQKVEFLVSFYNNEISEKSEIFDDQFSVERPDGSNFTLKIRSTKLEDSAMYFCAGRDRDENIQYFGAGTRLSVL.

J is TRBJ1-2 and V is TRBV1; TRBD1 was called by the table and not checked on the DNA. TRBV1 is shown as a pseudogene. The CDR3 runs 13 residues. CDR3 residues: CTSSPQVRAGYTF. The CDR3 nucleotides are TGCACCAGCAGCCCACAGGTCAGGGCTGGCTACACCTTC.

The chain employs TRBV6-5 and TRBJ2-1; 8 bases agree with TRBD1. CDR3 length: 14 amino acids. V shed 2 bases and J 9 bases; nucleotides not matched to a gene: 6. Germline V gene lookup returns CDR1 MNHEY and CDR2 SVGAGI. CDR3 sequence (DNA): TGTGCCAGCAGTTACGTACAGGGGGTCGCTGAGCAGTTCTTC. Amino acid sequence: CASSYVQGVAEQFF.

This chain uses TRBV29-1 with TRBJ2-7; either TRBD1 or TRBD2 may supply D (5 bases each). The germline V gene encodes CDR1 SQVTM and CDR2 ANQGSEA. Deletions cut 0 bases from V and 4 bases from J, with 13 bases between. This CDR3 has 14 residues. The CDR3 reads CSVEEGQGGYEQYF. In DNA form, the CDR3 reads TGCAGCGTTGAAGAGGGGCAAGGAGGATACGAGCAGTACTTC.

The chain couples TRBV7-6 to TRBJ2-3, with 7 bases fitting TRBD2. With 0 bases clipped from V and 2 bases from J, the junction kept 2 bases outside the gene matches. The CDR3 totals 15 residues. Looked up from germline, CDR1 is SGHVS and CDR2 is FNYEAQ. Here the CDR3 DNA reads TGTGCCAGCAGCTTAGCAGCGGGGAACACAGATACGCAGTATTTT. This gives the protein CASSLAAGNTDTQYF.